This T cell receptor (beta chain) originates from a study of cytomegalovirus exposure and HLA in healthy donors. Points on this clone: Its antigen is not known.

PCR involved 60 Vbeta and 13 Jbeta primers. Sequencing used immunoSEQ multiplex PCR; TCRdb keeps in-frame clones, though not all of them. The sample has roughly 150,000 clones; 80% to 85% are singletons. Study-wide results and limits: Specific recognition of CMV antigens was confirmed in vitro for a few chains (all CMV-associated). Association of a missense DCLRE1C variant with TCR beta V- and J-gene trimming was reported in a later analysis. Presence/absence results assume similar sequencing depth per donor, which may not hold.

Sequencing was performed on PBMCs. The source of this sequence is a male donor in good health and CMV-seronegative.

This CDR3 reads CASSLSGQGLGSPLHF. CDR3 nucleotides: TGTGCCAGCAGCTTATCCGGACAGGGCTTAGGGTCACCCCTCCACTTT. The chain carries TRBV7-3 and TRBJ1-6, with TRBD1 matching 8 bases. CDR1 is SGHTA and CDR2 is FQGTGA in the germline V gene. This CDR3 region has 16 residues. Trimming at V came to 2 bases and at J to 10 bases, leaving 10 bases not matched to a gene.